The 26 T cell receptor beta chains listed next were all sequenced from one sample in a study of blood T cell repertoires in COVID-19. Clones were sequenced by immunoSEQ multiplex PCR, and TCRdb holds only the in-frame ones, with some missing. The sample includes about 110,000 clones, about three quarters of them seen just once. The sequenced sample was peripheral blood. The receptors here all came from an elderly woman with active or convalescent COVID-19.

V and J are TRBV9 and TRBJ2-1; TRBD1 matches at 7 bases. V shed 3 bases, J shed 2 bases, and the junction held 2 bases outside the gene matches. The CDR3 runs 14 residues. The germline V gene encodes CDR1 SGDLS and CDR2 YYNGEE. The CDR3 DNA reads as TGTGCCAGCAGCGGACAGGGCACCTACAATGAGCAGTTCTTC. Translated: CASSGQGTYNEQFF.

This clone was observed a few times. Written as DNA, the CDR3 is TGTGCCAGCAGCTTAGATCGGAGACAGGGGAACTATGGCTACACCTTC. It yields the protein CASSLDRRQGNYGYTF. The chain combines TRBV7-9 with TRBJ1-2; 8 nucleotides line up with TRBD1. The germline V gene has CDR1 SEHNR and CDR2 FQNEAQ (reference sequence). The junction had 6 bases not matched to a gene; V was cut back by 1 base and J by 2 bases. This CDR3 spans 16 amino acids.

This clone appeared once. Other DNA sequences in this sample translate to the same CDR3. The chain joins TRBV18 to TRBJ2-7, with TRBD2 as a possible D gene (6 bases). Germline V gene sequence: CDR1 KGHSH, CDR2 LQKENI. V gave up 3 bases and J gave up 0 bases, with 15 bases separating them. The CDR3 loop spans 16 amino acids. As DNA, the CDR3 is TGTGCCAGCTCACCCCAAGGTGGGGGGAGCTCCTACGAGCAGTACTTC. Amino acids: CASSPQGGGSSYEQYF.

This clone has more than one count but fewer than ten. The chain combines TRBV27 with TRBJ1-5, with 11 positions matching TRBD1. CDR1 and CDR2 (germline): MNHEY, SMNVEV (reference sequence). The junction had 2 bases not matched to a gene; V was cut back by 5 bases and J by 5 bases. The CDR3 has 14 residues. The CDR3 sequence: CASSTGQGDQPQHF. CDR3 nucleotide sequence: TGTGCCAGCAGTACGGGACAGGGGGATCAGCCCCAGCATTTT.

CDR3 DNA sequence: TGCGCCAGCAGCCCTCTAACAGGGGGTGATACTGAAGCTTTCTTT. This translates into CASSPLTGGDTEAFF. V and J are TRBV5-1 and TRBJ1-1, with 8 bases that match TRBD1. Unmatched junction bases numbered 10, after V lost 4 bases and J lost 5 bases. CDR3 length equals 15 residues. Germline CDR1 reads SGHRS; CDR2 reads YFSETQ.

The CDR3 reads CASSFGGPEQFF. CDR3 nucleotides: TGCGCCAGCAGCTTTGGGGGCCCGGAGCAGTTCTTC. V usage is TRBV5-1 and J usage is TRBJ2-1, with TRBD1 as a possible D gene (6 bases). Germline CDR1 reads SGHRS; CDR2 reads YFSETQ. CDR3 size: 12 residues. V lost 2 bases, J lost 10 bases, and 10 bases lay in between.

V gene TRBV28 combines with J gene TRBJ2-7; the D gene is possibly TRBD1 (6 bases). The germline V gene encodes CDR1 MDHEN and CDR2 SYDVKM. The V end was cut by 3 bases, the J end by 1 base, with 16 bases between. The CDR3 runs to 16 residues. For the CDR3, the DNA is TGTGCCAGCAGTTTGCCCCTGACGGGACAATCCTACGAGCAGTACTTC. This translates into CASSLPLTGQSYEQYF.

The chain is built from TRBV7-2 and TRBJ2-1, with 8 bases identical to TRBD1. CDR1 and CDR2 from the germline V gene are SGHTA and FQGNSA. CDR3 length: 17 residues. Germline trimming cut 5 bases from V and 1 base from J; bases unmatched to any gene: 10. The CDR3 sequence: CASSPGTGFISYNEQFF. The CDR3 DNA sequence: TGTGCCAGCAGCCCAGGGACAGGCTTTATATCCTACAATGAGCAGTTCTTC. The entire variable domain, with the rest obtained from reference TRBV7-2 and TRBJ2-1, is as follows: GAGVSQSPSNKVTEKGKDVELRCDPISGHTALYWYRQSLGQGLEFLIYFQGNSAPDKSGLPSDRFSAERTGGSVSTLTIQRTQQEDSAVYLCASSPGTGFISYNEQFFGPGTRLTVL.

This clone was detected only a few times. V usage is TRBV28 and J usage is TRBJ1-3, with D perhaps matching TRBD1 (5 bases). V lost 5 bases and J 2 bases, leaving 13 bases between the germline ends. This CDR3 comprises 15 residues. The germline V gene encodes CDR1 MDHEN and CDR2 SYDVKM. The CDR3 DNA is TGTGCCAGCAGTATACCGGGGGGAGCTGGAAACACCATATATTTT. As protein: CASSIPGGAGNTIYF.

The chain uses TRBV11-3 and TRBJ2-1, with D tentatively TRBD2 (5 bases). The length of the CDR3 is 15 residues. Per the germline V gene, CDR1 is SGHNT and CDR2 is YENEEA. Trimming removed 4 bases from V and 0 bases from J, with 10 bases in between. The CDR3 DNA is TGTGCCAGCAGCTGGAGCGGAAGCTCCTACAATGAGCAGTTCTTC. Encoded protein: CASSWSGSSYNEQFF.

The chain joins TRBV19 to TRBJ1-4; TRBD1 matches 8 bases. V shed 6 bases, J shed 7 bases, and the junction held 13 bases outside the gene matches. From germline, CDR1 is LNHDA and CDR2 SQIVND (reference sequence). The CDR3 covers 16 residues. The CDR3 loop reads CASSALRGQDGEKLFF. The CDR3 DNA reads TGTGCCAGTAGCGCCCTCAGGGGGCAGGATGGTGAAAAACTGTTTTTT.

The chain combines TRBV2 with TRBJ2-1; 9 bases fit TRBD2. Per germline, CDR1 SNHLY and CDR2 FYNNEI. V lost 0 bases to trimming and J lost 9 bases; unmatched junction nucleotides: 9. This CDR3 has 16 residues. CDR3 sequence: CASSEALGLAGGEQFF. The CDR3 nucleotides read TGTGCCAGCAGTGAAGCGTTGGGACTAGCAGGCGGTGAGCAGTTCTTC.

The chain links TRBV7-8 to TRBJ2-7; 7 bases map to TRBD1. Germline CDR1 is SGHVS and CDR2 is FQNEAQ. There are 14 residues in the CDR3. J gave up 4 bases and V 2 bases, and 5 bases lay outside the gene matches. The CDR3 coding sequence is TGTGCCAGCAGCTTAAGACAGGGAGTTTACGAGCAGTACTTC. It translates to CASSLRQGVYEQYF.

This clone was observed a single time. The chain couples TRBV5-1 to TRBJ2-3; 9 bases align to TRBD2. V lost 2 bases and J lost 6; bases outside the gene matches: 4. CDR1 SGHRS and CDR2 YFSETQ come from the germline V gene. This CDR3 spans 14 amino acids. The CDR3 DNA is TGCGCCAGCAGCTTCGTTAGCGGGAGTGATACGCAGTATTTT. This encodes CASSFVSGSDTQYF.

The J gene is TRBJ2-1, the V gene TRBV7-2; the match to TRBD1 covers 8 bases. This CDR3 region has 16 residues. J lost 4 bases, V lost 1 base, and 6 bases had no gene match. Germline assignment: CDR1 SGHTA and CDR2 FQGNSA. The CDR3 protein is CASSLVSGQGYNEQFF. CDR3 nucleotides: TGTGCCAGCAGCTTAGTATCAGGACAGGGTTACAATGAGCAGTTCTTC.

The chain employs TRBV5-1 and TRBJ2-1, with D perhaps matching TRBD2 (5 bases). Germline V gene sequence: CDR1 SGHRS, CDR2 YFSETQ. Trimming pared 5 bases from V and 8 bases from J, leaving 17 bases between. CDR3 length: 14 residues. This CDR3 is CASRYLMVGDEQFF. For the CDR3, the DNA is TGCGCCAGCAGATACCTAATGGTGGGAGATGAGCAGTTCTTC.

V usage is TRBV7-8 and J usage is TRBJ1-2; 7 nucleotides align to TRBD1. The CDR3 is made up of 14 amino acids. The V segment lost 5 bases and the J segment 4 bases; nucleotides outside the gene matches: 7. CDR1 SGHVS and CDR2 FQNEAQ come from the germline V gene. The CDR3 sequence is CASSTEGTVYGYTF. The CDR3 bases are TGTGCCAGCAGCACAGAAGGGACAGTCTATGGCTACACCTTC.

The rearrangement joins TRBV6-6 to TRBJ1-2; a possible D gene is TRBD1 (6 bases). V was shortened by 2 bases and J by 6 bases, with 19 bases between the two germline ends. This CDR3 is built from 16 residues. Per the germline V gene, CDR1 is MNHNY and CDR2 is SVGAGI (reference sequence). The CDR3 nucleotides are TGTGCCAGCAGTTACCAAGGGTTACAGGGAAAGGATGGCTACACCTTC. Translated: CASSYQGLQGKDGYTF.

This chain connects TRBV7-9 to TRBJ1-5, with 9 nucleotides matching TRBD1. The CDR3 runs 15 residues. The trim removed 5 bases at V and 1 base at J, leaving 3 bases unmatched. Looked up from germline, CDR1 is SEHNR and CDR2 is FQNEAQ (reference sequence). The CDR3: CASSKDRGSNQPQHF. The CDR3 nucleotides are TGTGCCAGCAGCAAGGACAGGGGAAGCAATCAGCCCCAGCATTTT.

This clone was found once. The chain has TRBV7-3 and TRBJ2-2; 8 positions match TRBD2. Looked up from germline, CDR1 is SGHTA and CDR2 is FQGTGA. This CDR3 has 14 residues. The V and J ends lost 0 bases and 6 bases, in that order; junction bases with no gene match: 0. Here the CDR3 reads CASSLTAGAGELFF. CDR3 DNA: TGTGCCAGCAGCTTAACAGCGGGAGCCGGGGAGCTGTTTTTT.

This clone has only one observation. The same CDR3 can be traced to other DNA sequences in this sample. V usage is TRBV5-1 and J usage is TRBJ2-3, with a possible D match to TRBD2 (6 bases). Germline CDR1 SGHRS, CDR2 YFSETQ. V was cut by 2 bases and J by 0 bases, with 10 bases left in between. The CDR3 length is 15 residues. In DNA, the CDR3 is TGCGCCAGCAGCTTAGGGAGCGGGAGCACAGATACGCAGTATTTT. The encoded protein is CASSLGSGSTDTQYF.

This chain uses TRBV7-2 with TRBJ2-7; 9 bases agree with TRBD1. With 2 bases clipped from V and 5 bases from J, the junction kept 7 bases outside the gene matches. The CDR3 is 15 amino acids. CDR1 SGHTA and CDR2 FQGNSA come from the germline V gene. Written as DNA, the CDR3 is TGTGCCAGCAGCTTATGGGGACAGGGAGCCCACGAGCAGTACTTC. It codes for CASSLWGQGAHEQYF.

CDR3 bases: TGCGCCAGCAGCTTACCACTGGGACAGGCGCGCACAGATACGCAGTATTTT. Its protein is CASSLPLGQARTDTQYF. The chain joins TRBV5-1 to TRBJ2-3, with 8 bases fitting TRBD1. CDR3 length equals 17 residues. V was pared by 2 bases and J by 1 base, with 9 bases of the junction left unmatched. Germline V gene data show CDR1 as SGHRS and CDR2 as YFSETQ.

The V and J genes are TRBV21-1 and TRBJ2-7; the table assigns TRBD1, which was not confirmed against the DNA. TRBV21-1 is deemed a pseudogene. The CDR3 has 18 residues. In DNA, the CDR3 is TGTGCCAGCAGCATAATTATAAGGGGGCGAATTGTAACCTACGAGCAGTACTTC. It specifies CASSIIIRGRIVTYEQYF.

This clone was found a few times. Other DNA sequences of this sample code for an identical CDR3. This chain joins TRBV6-1 and TRBJ1-1, with 9 bases matching TRBD1. Germline trimming cut 3 bases from V and 3 bases from J; bases unmatched to any gene: 2. This CDR3 is 14 amino acids long. Germline V CDR1 and CDR2: MNHNS, SASEGT. CDR3 in DNA: TGTGCCAGCAGTGAGGACAGGGGTGACACTGAAGCTTTCTTT. This gives the protein CASSEDRGDTEAFF.

The rearrangement uses TRBV2 and TRBJ2-7; TRBD1 matches at 8 bases. J was trimmed by 2 bases and V by 5 bases; bases with no gene match: 5. The CDR3 is 14 residues long. Germline CDR1 reads SNHLY; CDR2 reads FYNNEI. The CDR3 protein is CASSRGQGTYEQYF. The CDR3 DNA sequence: TGTGCCAGCAGTCGAGGACAGGGAACCTACGAGCAGTACTTC.